This paragraph covers one T cell receptor (beta chain) sequence. This specimen includes other DNA sequences encoding the same CDR3. The sample is drawn from a study of cytomegalovirus exposure and HLA in healthy donors. V was shortened by 6 bases and J by 1 base, with 10 bases between the two germline ends. The CDR3 covers 15 residues. In germline, CDR1 is MNHEY, CDR2 SVGAGI. Vbeta (60) and Jbeta (13) primers were used in the PCR. Method: immunoSEQ multiplex PCR; TCRdb's copy keeps in-frame clones and lacks some. The top ten hold about 1.5% of the sample, which has some 190,000 clones, more than 75% seen once.

Source material: PBMCs. The chain combines TRBV6-5 with TRBJ2-6; tentative D call: TRBD2 (6 bases). The source is a man aged 40-55 years in good health and CMV-seronegative. Here the CDR3 reads CASSLGGSGANVLTF. The DNA of the CDR3 is TGTGCCAGCAGCCTCGGGGGATCTGGGGCCAACGTCCTGACTTTC.